Below are 25 T cell receptor beta chains sequenced from a single sample in a study of blood T cells in healthy people across ages. A second roughly 6 to 12 cycle PCR used barcoded and J-beta primers. MiXCR, applied by TCRdb to the 5' RACE reads, yields one record per CDR3 protein. This sample has approximately 810,000 distinct CDR3 sequences, with 25% to 35% found just once. The sequenced sample consisted of blood. These receptors originate from a woman older than 75 in good health.

This clonotype was seen repeatedly, ten times or more. The chain employs TRBV7-9 and TRBJ2-7; 16 nucleotides align to TRBD2. Germline CDR1 is SEHNR and CDR2 is FQNEAQ (reference sequence). V shed 5 bases, J shed 2 bases, and the junction held 6 bases outside the gene matches. The CDR3 runs 17 residues. In DNA form, the CDR3 reads TGTGCCAGCAGCCTCTACGGGACTAGCGGGGGGGCCTACGAGCAGTACTTC. Translation gives CASSLYGTSGGAYEQYF. Full variable domain (rest looked up from reference TRBV7-9 and TRBJ2-7): DTGVSQNPRHKITKRGQNVTFRCDPISEHNRLYWYRQTLGQGPEFLTYFQNEAQLEKSRLLSDRFSAERPKGSFSTLEIQRTEQGDSAMYLCASSLYGTSGGAYEQYFGPGTRLTVT.

This clonotype was seen only a few times. V is TRBV12-3 or TRBV12-4 and J is TRBJ1-2; D remains unclear. The CDR3 runs to 12 residues. The germline V and J ends were trimmed by 3 bases and 7 bases, with 9 bases remaining between them. CDR3 in amino acids: CASSLGQRGYTF. CDR3 DNA sequence: TGTGCCAGCAGTTTGGGTCAGCGTGGCTACACCTTC.

This clonotype was counted between two and nine times. A clone one base away is much larger, so this may be a read error. This chain joins TRBV20-1 and TRBJ2-6; D unclear. CDR1 and CDR2 from the germline V gene are DFQATT and SNEGSKA (reference sequence). The CDR3 extends over 12 amino acids. In DNA, the CDR3 is TGCAGGGCTACGAGGGGGGCCAACGTCCTGACTTTC. Translated: CRATRGANVLTF.

This clonotype occurred a few times. The genes are TRBV3-1 and TRBJ1-4; D call uncertain. Trimming pared 2 bases from V and 4 bases from J, leaving 2 bases between. Germline V gene sequence: CDR1 LGHDT, CDR2 YNNKEL (reference sequence). CDR3 length equals 12 residues. The CDR3 DNA follows: TGTGCCAGCAGCCAACTTAATGAAAAACTGTTTTTT. This sequence encodes CASSQLNEKLFF.

This clonotype showed up just a few times. This may come from a read error, since a much larger clone is one base off. V is TRBV29-1 and J is TRBJ1-2; no clear D. The length of the CDR3 is 14 residues. The germline V gene encodes CDR1 SQVTM and CDR2 ANQGSEA. The CDR3 spells CGVEWWTGNYGYTF. CDR3 DNA sequence: TGCGGCGTTGAGTGGTGGACGGGTAACTATGGCTACACCTTC.

This clonotype was counted at least ten times. The V call is TRBV7-6, the J call TRBJ2-3; no reliable D call. The CDR3 is 11 amino acids. Germline V gives CDR1 SGHVS, CDR2 FNYEAQ. Trimming took off 5 bases at V and 5 bases at J, with 5 bases between the two ends. The CDR3 loop is CASSHRDTQYF. CDR3 DNA: TGTGCCAGCAGCCACAGAGATACGCAGTATTTT.

This clonotype was seen more than once but under ten times. The V and J genes are TRBV4-3 and TRBJ1-5; no clear D gene. The CDR3 has 15 amino acids. Germline lookup yields CDR1 LGHNA and CDR2 YSLEER. Deletions cut 0 bases from V and 8 bases from J, with 14 bases between. This CDR3 reads CASSQEREGAEPQHF. The CDR3 nucleotides are TGCGCCAGCAGCCAAGAAAGGGAGGGCGCGGAGCCCCAGCATTTT.

This clonotype came up many times. The rearrangement links TRBV11-2 to TRBJ2-3; D remains ambiguous. Per the germline V gene, CDR1 is SGHAT and CDR2 is FQNNGV. The CDR3 consists of 13 residues. V lost 3 bases, J lost 6 bases, and 10 bases lay in between. The CDR3 is CASSFGFTDTQYF. CDR3 coding DNA: TGTGCCAGCAGCTTTGGGTTTACGGATACGCAGTATTTT.

This clonotype was picked up one time. The J gene is TRBJ2-5, the V gene TRBV28; a weak D match, TRBD2 (6 bases). Trimming took 3 bases from V and 5 from J, leaving 13 bases between them. The germline V gene encodes CDR1 MDHEN and CDR2 SYDVKM. The CDR3 loop spans 14 amino acids. CDR3 amino acids: CASSFLPRGETQYF. The CDR3 DNA sequence: TGTGCCAGCAGTTTCCTTCCCCGGGGGGAGACCCAGTACTTC.

The V call is TRBV9, the J call TRBJ1-1; tentatively, D is TRBD1 (5 bases). The CDR3 has 15 amino acids. V dropped 4 bases and J dropped 7 bases, with 20 bases sitting between them. Germline V gene lookup returns CDR1 SGDLS and CDR2 YYNGEE. CDR3 in amino acids: CASSPHRGREDEAFF. CDR3 in DNA: TGTGCCAGCAGCCCCCACCGGGGGAGGGAAGATGAAGCTTTCTTT.

This clonotype appeared many times. The chain is built from TRBV12-3 or TRBV12-4 and TRBJ1-2, with unresolved D. Trimming shortened V by 8 bases and J by 7 bases, and 17 bases separated the two germline ends. This CDR3 is built from 13 residues. The CDR3 region is CASGGWGVGGYTF. For the CDR3, the DNA is TGTGCCAGCGGAGGGTGGGGAGTTGGTGGCTACACCTTC.

This clonotype was counted between two and nine times. The genes are TRBV11-2 and TRBJ2-7; D gene uncertain. This CDR3 has 12 amino acids. Germline V gene data show CDR1 as SGHAT and CDR2 as FQNNGV. The V end lost 6 bases, the J end lost 7 bases, and 13 bases lay between the germline ends. CDR3 loop: CASSREGNEQYF. CDR3 DNA sequence: TGTGCCAGCAGTAGAGAAGGGAATGAGCAGTACTTC. The full variable domain, with the rest looked up from reference TRBV11-2 and TRBJ2-7, is EAGVAQSPRYKIIEKRQSVAFWCNPISGHATLYWYQQILGQGPKLLIQFQNNGVVDDSQLPKDRFSAERLKGVDSTLKIQPAKLEDSAVYLCASSREGNEQYFGPGTRLTVT.

Of note for this clonotype: This may come from a read error, since a much larger clone is one base off. This chain links TRBV10-2 with TRBJ2-1, with 12 positions matching TRBD2. The last part of the DNA fits TRBJ2-7 better; the J call may be wrong. The germline CDR1 and CDR2 sequences are WSHSY and SAAADI. This CDR3 is built from 17 residues. The CDR3 loop is CASSDPLAGGHYNEQYF. The CDR3 DNA reads TGCGCCAGCAGTGATCCTCTAGCGGGGGGGCACTACAATGAGCAGTACTTC.

This clonotype was counted at least ten times. The chain recombines TRBV15 with TRBJ2-1; a possible D gene is TRBD1 (5 bases). This CDR3 comprises 12 residues. CDR1 is LNHNV, CDR2 YYDKDF, per germline (reference sequence). Trimming pared 4 bases from V and 12 bases from J, leaving 13 bases between. The CDR3 region is CATSIDSPGQFF. CDR3 DNA: TGTGCCACCAGCATCGACAGCCCGGGGCAGTTCTTC.

This clonotype was detected many times. The chain recombines TRBV6-1 with TRBJ1-5; weak D call: TRBD1 (5 bases). The CDR3 spans 14 residues. The V end was cut by 3 bases, the J end by 0 bases, with 6 bases between. Germline lookup yields CDR1 MNHNS and CDR2 SASEGT. CDR3 sequence reads: CASSDGHSNQPQHF. The CDR3 region has the DNA TGTGCCAGCAGTGACGGACATAGCAATCAGCCCCAGCATTTT.

This clonotype was seen ten or more times. V gene TRBV25-1 combines with J gene TRBJ2-5; D not certain. Germline CDR1 is MGHDK and CDR2 is SYGVNS. This CDR3 has 13 residues. V shed 6 bases and J shed 3 bases, with 11 bases lying between them. The CDR3 bases are TGTGCCAGCAGCCCGAGTACGGAAGAGACCCAGTACTTC. Amino acid sequence: CASSPSTEETQYF. Using reference TRBV25-1 and TRBJ2-5 for the parts outside the CDR3, the full variable domain is EADIYQTPRYLVIGTGKKITLECSQTMGHDKMYWYQQDPGMELHLIHYSYGVNSTEKGDLSSESTVSRIRTEHFPLTLESARPSHTSQYLCASSPSTEETQYFGPGTRLLVL.

Of note for this clonotype: One junction end disagrees with the germline gene, perhaps due to a read error. V and J are TRBV15 and TRBJ1-5, with a possible D match to TRBD1 (6 bases). The CDR3 runs to 13 residues. Germline V CDR1 and CDR2: LNHNV, YYDKDF (reference sequence). CDR3 DNA: TGTGTCACCGGAGGACAGAAAAATCAGCCCCAGCATTTT. This gives the protein CVTGGQKNQPQHF.

The rearrangement uses TRBV20-1 and TRBJ1-4, with 8 positions matching TRBD1. The germline V gene encodes CDR1 DFQATT and CDR2 SNEGSKA (reference sequence). This CDR3 contains 14 residues. Losses at the gene ends were 1 base for V and 7 bases for J; bases not matched to a gene: 5. The CDR3 is CSARGTGGSEKLFF. DNA for the CDR3: TGCAGTGCTAGAGGAACAGGGGGGAGTGAAAAACTGTTTTTT.

This chain links TRBV20-1 with TRBJ2-1; 9 bases fit TRBD2. Germline-derived CDR1 and CDR2 are DFQATT and SNEGSKA (reference sequence). The junction had 6 bases not matched to a gene; V was cut back by 7 bases and J by 2 bases. This CDR3 is 14 amino acids long. This chain's CDR3 is CSVPTSGTYNEQFF. For the CDR3, the DNA is TGCAGTGTCCCGACTAGCGGTACCTACAATGAGCAGTTCTTC.

About this clonotype: The junction differs from germline at one of its ends, possibly a read error. The V gene is TRBV7-9, the J gene TRBJ2-7; D is undetermined. CDR3 length: 15 amino acids. Germline V CDR1 and CDR2: SEHNR, FQNEAQ (reference sequence). In DNA, the CDR3 is TGTGCCGGCAGCGCCCGGAAACAGTTCCGGGACGAGCAGTACTTC. Protein sequence: CAGSARKQFRDEQYF.

This clonotype was counted ten times or more. The V and J genes are TRBV4-2 and TRBJ1-5; D is possibly TRBD1 (5 bases). The germline CDR1 and CDR2 sequences are LGHNA and YNFKEQ. This CDR3 contains 15 residues. V was trimmed by 0 bases and J by 1 base, leaving 7 bases between them. CDR3 in amino acids: CASSQDWGSNQPQHF. CDR3 in DNA: TGTGCCAGCAGCCAAGATTGGGGCAGCAATCAGCCCCAGCATTTT.

As for this clonotype: This may arise from a read error, as a much more abundant clone is one base away. This rearrangement joins TRBV5-1 to TRBJ2-5, with a tentative D call TRBD1 (7 bases). Trimming took 2 bases from V and 7 from J, leaving 15 bases between them. CDR3 length: 14 amino acids. The germline V gene has CDR1 SGHRS and CDR2 YFSETQ. In DNA, the CDR3 is TGCGCCAGCAGCTTCGATTACAGGGGAGGGACCCAGTACTTC. It encodes CASSFDYRGGTQYF.

In this sample, this clonotype turned up a few times. The chain uses TRBV3-1 and TRBJ2-1; 10 nucleotides agree with TRBD2. The CDR3 length is 16 residues. After removal of 4 bases from V and 4 bases from J, the junction contained 7 bases not matched to a gene. Germline-derived CDR1 and CDR2 are LGHDT and YNNKEL (reference sequence). CDR3 amino acids: CASSLKRLAGYNEQFF. The CDR3, as DNA: TGTGCCAGCAGCCTAAAAAGACTAGCGGGTTACAATGAGCAGTTCTTC.

On this clonotype itself: Sequence at one end of the junction differs from germline and may be a read error. The chain is built from TRBV6-2 or TRBV6-3 and TRBJ2-1; tentatively, D is TRBD1 or TRBD2 (5 bases each). This CDR3 comprises 13 residues. Germline CDR1 is MNHEY and CDR2 is SVGEGT. The CDR3 sequence: CASKPRGYNEQFF. CDR3 coding DNA: TGCGCCAGCAAGCCGAGGGGCTACAATGAGCAGTTCTTC.

On this clonotype: A much more abundant neighbour one base away suggests this may be a read error. The V and J genes are TRBV6-5 and TRBJ2-5, with 9 bases matching TRBD1. Germline CDR1 reads MNHEY; CDR2 reads SVGAGI. The CDR3 is made up of 15 amino acids. Trimming at V came to 2 bases and at J to 11 bases, leaving 12 bases not matched to a gene. CDR3 sequence reads: CASSYQGQGRNEQYF. The CDR3 DNA reads TGTGCCAGCAGTTACCAAGGACAGGGGAGGAATGAGCAGTACTTC.